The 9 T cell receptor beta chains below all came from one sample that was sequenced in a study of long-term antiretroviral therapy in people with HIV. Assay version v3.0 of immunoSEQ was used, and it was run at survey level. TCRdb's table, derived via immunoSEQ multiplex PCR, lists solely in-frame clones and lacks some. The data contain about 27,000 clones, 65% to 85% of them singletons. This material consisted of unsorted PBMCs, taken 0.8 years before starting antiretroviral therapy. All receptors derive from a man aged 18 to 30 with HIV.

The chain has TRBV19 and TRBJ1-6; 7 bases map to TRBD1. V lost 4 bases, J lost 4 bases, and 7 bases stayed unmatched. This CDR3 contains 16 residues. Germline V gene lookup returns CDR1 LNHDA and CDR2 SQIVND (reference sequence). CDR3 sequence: CASSTRQGEYNSPLHF. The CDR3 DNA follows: TGTGCCAGTAGTACCAGACAGGGCGAGTATAATTCACCCCTCCACTTT.

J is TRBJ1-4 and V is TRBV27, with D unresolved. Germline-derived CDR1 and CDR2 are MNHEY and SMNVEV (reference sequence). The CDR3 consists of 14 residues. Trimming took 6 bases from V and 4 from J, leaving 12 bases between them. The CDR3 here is CASRPTRGNEKLFF. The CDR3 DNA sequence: TGTGCCAGCAGACCCACGCGGGGTAATGAAAAACTGTTTTTT.

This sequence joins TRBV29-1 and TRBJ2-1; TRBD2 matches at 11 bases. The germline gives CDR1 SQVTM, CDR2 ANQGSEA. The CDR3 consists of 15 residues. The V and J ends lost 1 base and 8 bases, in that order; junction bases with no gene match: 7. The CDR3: CSVEGSGGARDEQFF. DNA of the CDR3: TGCAGCGTTGAAGGTAGCGGGGGGGCCCGCGATGAGCAGTTCTTC.

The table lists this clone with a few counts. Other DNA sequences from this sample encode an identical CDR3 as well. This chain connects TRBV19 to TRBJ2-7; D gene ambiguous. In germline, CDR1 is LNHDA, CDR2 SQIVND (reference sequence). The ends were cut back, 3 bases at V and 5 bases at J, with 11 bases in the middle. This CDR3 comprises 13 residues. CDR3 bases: TGTGCCAGTAGTATTGCGGACGGCGACGAGCAGTACTTC. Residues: CASSIADGDEQYF.

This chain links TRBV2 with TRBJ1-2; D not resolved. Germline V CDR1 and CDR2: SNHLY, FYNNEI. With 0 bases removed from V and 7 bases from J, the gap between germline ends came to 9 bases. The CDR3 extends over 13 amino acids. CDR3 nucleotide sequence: TGTGCCAGCAGTGAAGCGCTTGTCATTGGCTACACCTTC. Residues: CASSEALVIGYTF. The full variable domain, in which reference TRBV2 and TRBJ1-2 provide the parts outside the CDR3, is EPEVTQTPSHQVTQMGQEVILRCVPISNHLYFYWYRQILGQKVEFLVSFYNNEISEKSEIFDDQFSVERPDGSNFTLKIRSTKLEDSAMYFCASSEALVIGYTFGSGTRLTVV.

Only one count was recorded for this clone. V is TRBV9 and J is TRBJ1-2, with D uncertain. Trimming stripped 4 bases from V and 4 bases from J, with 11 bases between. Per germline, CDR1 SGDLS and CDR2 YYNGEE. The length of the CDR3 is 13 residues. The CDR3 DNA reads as TGTGCCAGCAGCCCACCGGCAGGCTATGGCTACACCTTC. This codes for CASSPPAGYGYTF.

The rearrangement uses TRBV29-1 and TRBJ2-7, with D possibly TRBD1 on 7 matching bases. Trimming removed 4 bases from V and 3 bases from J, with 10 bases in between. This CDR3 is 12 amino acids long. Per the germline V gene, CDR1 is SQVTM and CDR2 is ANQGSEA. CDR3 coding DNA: TGCAGCGTTGGGGGGGACAGCTACGAGCAGTACTTC. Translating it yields CSVGGDSYEQYF.

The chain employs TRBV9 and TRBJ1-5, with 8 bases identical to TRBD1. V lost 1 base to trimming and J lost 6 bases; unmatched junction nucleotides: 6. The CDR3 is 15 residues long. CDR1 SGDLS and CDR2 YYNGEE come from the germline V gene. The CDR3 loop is CASSVLPGGGQPQHF. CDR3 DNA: TGTGCCAGCAGCGTATTACCAGGGGGCGGTCAGCCCCAGCATTTT. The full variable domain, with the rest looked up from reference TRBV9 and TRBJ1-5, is DSGVTQTPKHLITATGQRVTLRCSPRSGDLSVYWYQQSLDQGLQFLIQYYNGEERAKGNILERFSAQQFPDLHSELNLSSLELGDSALYFCASSVLPGGGQPQHFGDGTRLSIL.

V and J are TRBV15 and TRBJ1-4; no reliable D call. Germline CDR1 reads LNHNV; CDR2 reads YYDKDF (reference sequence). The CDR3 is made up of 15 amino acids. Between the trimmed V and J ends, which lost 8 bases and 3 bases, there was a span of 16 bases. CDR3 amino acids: CATRTHDMANEKLFF. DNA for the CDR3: TGTGCCACCCGGACCCACGACATGGCTAATGAAAAACTGTTTTTT.